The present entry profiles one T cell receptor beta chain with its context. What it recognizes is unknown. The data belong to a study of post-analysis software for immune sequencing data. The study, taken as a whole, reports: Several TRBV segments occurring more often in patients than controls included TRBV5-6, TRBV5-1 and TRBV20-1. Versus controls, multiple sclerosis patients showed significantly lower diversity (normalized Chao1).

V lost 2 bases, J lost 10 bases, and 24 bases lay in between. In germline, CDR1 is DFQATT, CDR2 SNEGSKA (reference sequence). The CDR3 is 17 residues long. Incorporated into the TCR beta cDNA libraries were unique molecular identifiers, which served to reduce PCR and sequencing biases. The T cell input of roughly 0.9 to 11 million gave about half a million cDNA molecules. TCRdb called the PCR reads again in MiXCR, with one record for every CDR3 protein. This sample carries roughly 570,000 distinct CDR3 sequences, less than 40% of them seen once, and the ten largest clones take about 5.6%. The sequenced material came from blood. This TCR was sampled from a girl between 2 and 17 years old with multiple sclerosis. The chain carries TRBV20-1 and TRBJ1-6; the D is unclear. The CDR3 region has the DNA TGCAGTGCTAGACTAATTGCGGACCTCGGGATCGCCTCACCCCTCCACTTT. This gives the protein CSARLIADLGIASPLHF.